This TCR beta chain was sequenced in a study of Graves' ophthalmopathy and Graves' hyperthyroidism. The V gene lost 2 bases and the J gene lost 3 bases, with 4 bases spanning the gap. The CDR3 spans 12 residues. The V gene's germline CDR1 is MDHEN and CDR2 SYDVKM. This clonotype has ten or more counts. Using RNA transcripts, the TCR beta CDR3 regions were amplified. Following a first-round RT-PCR that used HTBI primers, a second-round multiplex PCR was carried out. One entry per CDR3 protein, called by TCRdb with MiXCR from the multiplex PCR reads. The sample has 350,000 or so distinct CDR3 sequences, roughly a sixth seen once.

The source of this sequence is an adult man with Graves' ophthalmopathy. The rearrangement joins TRBV28 to TRBJ1-1; D remains unclear. Sequenced: peripheral blood. CDR3 DNA sequence: TGTGCCAGCAGTTTAGGGTACACTGAAGCTTTCTTT. Translating it yields CASSLGYTEAFF.